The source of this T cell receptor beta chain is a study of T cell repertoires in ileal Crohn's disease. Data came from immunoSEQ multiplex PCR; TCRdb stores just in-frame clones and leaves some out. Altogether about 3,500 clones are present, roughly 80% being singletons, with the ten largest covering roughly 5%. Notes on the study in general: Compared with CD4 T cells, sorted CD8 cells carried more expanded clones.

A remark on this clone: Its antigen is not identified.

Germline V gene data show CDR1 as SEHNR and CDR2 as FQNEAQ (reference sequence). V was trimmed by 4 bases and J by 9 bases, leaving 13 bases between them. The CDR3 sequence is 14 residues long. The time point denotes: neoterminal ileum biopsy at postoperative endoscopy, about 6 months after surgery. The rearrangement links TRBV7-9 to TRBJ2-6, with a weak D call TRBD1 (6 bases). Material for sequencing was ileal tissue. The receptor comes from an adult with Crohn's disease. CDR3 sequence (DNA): TGTGCCAGCAGCTCACCGGGACATAACAACGTCCTGACTTTC. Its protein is CASSSPGHNNVLTF.